This T cell receptor beta chain was sequenced during a study of cytomegalovirus exposure and HLA in healthy donors. Study conclusions and caveats: A later analysis reportedly found fewer N-insertions in an Asian-associated ancestry cluster than the roughly 730-donor mean.

60 Vbeta and 13 Jbeta primers were used in PCR. The table came from immunoSEQ multiplex PCR; TCRdb's copy has only in-frame clones and leaves some out. This repertoire shows about 77,000 clones, 75% to 80% found once; its top ten account for less than 4.5%. As concerns this clone: The antigen is undetermined.

The CDR3 totals 16 residues. The J segment lost 0 bases and the V segment lost 4 bases, leaving 8 bases of the junction unmatched. Germline CDR1 is SGHRS and CDR2 is YFSETQ. The specimen was PBMCs. The V and J genes are TRBV5-1 and TRBJ1-1; 8 bases agree with TRBD1. This TCR was recovered from a middle-aged man in good health and CMV-seronegative. CDR3 nucleotide sequence: TGCGCCAGCAGCCCTCGGACAGGGACTATGAACACTGAAGCTTTCTTT. Amino acid sequence: CASSPRTGTMNTEAFF.